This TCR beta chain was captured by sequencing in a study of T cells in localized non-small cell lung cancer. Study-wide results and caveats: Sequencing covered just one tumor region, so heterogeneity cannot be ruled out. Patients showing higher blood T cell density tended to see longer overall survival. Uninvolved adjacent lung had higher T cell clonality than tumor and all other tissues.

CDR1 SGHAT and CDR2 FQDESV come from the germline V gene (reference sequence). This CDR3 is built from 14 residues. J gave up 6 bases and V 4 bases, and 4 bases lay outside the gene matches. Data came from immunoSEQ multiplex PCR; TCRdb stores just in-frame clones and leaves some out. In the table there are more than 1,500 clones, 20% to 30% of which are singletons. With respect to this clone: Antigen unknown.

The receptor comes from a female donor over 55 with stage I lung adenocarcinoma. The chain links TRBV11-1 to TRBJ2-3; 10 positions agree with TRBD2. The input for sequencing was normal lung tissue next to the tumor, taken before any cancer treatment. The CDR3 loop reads CASSSLAGVDTQYF. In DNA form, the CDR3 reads TGTGCCAGCAGCTCCCTAGCGGGAGTGGATACGCAGTATTTT.